Described below is a single T cell receptor (beta chain) sequence and its context. The antigen remains undetermined. This entry is derived from a study of CD4+ T cells in melanoma. Points from the study as a whole: Neoantigen-specific CD4+ T cells in melanoma reportedly had diverse differentiation states. A reported correlation linked neoantigen-specific CD4+ T cells to CD8+, macrophage and B cell function.

This CDR3 has 16 residues. Germline trimming cut 4 bases from V and 0 bases from J; bases unmatched to any gene: 5. Per the germline V gene, CDR1 is SGHRS and CDR2 is YFSETQ. Sequencing was performed with immunoSEQ multiplex PCR; in TCRdb, only in-frame clones are kept and a portion is missing. The sample carries about 140,000 clones, 80% to 95% recorded once. The chain uses TRBV5-1 and TRBJ2-2, with 8 bases matching TRBD2. This clonotype originated in a human donor with melanoma. The CDR3 sequence: CASSALLAANTGELFF. DNA of the CDR3: TGCGCCAGCAGCGCGCTACTAGCGGCGAACACCGGGGAGCTGTTTTTT.